One and the same sample provided the 25 T cell receptor beta chains below, sequenced in a study of CD8+CD57+ T cells in acquired aplastic anemia. The template used for profiling TCR beta VDJ and CDR3 was genomic DNA. From the reads, TCRdb called clonotypes with MiXCR, one entry per CDR3 protein. The sample consists of over 200,000 distinct CDR3 sequences, over 60% of them appearing once. Material: sorted CD4+, CD8+, or CD8+CD57+ T cells (not recorded which) from PBMCs. These receptors all come from a human donor in good health.

This rearrangement joins TRBV20-1 to TRBJ1-1; D remains unclear. Germline loops: CDR1 DFQATT, CDR2 SNEGSKA (reference sequence). This CDR3 is 13 amino acids long. Trimming removed 3 bases at V and 0 bases at J, with 8 bases between. CDR3 loop: CSASGTVNTEAFF. The DNA for the CDR3 is TGCAGTGCTAGTGGCACAGTGAACACTGAAGCTTTCTTT.

This chain connects TRBV29-1 to TRBJ1-1; 12 bases are a match to TRBD1. V was pared by 6 bases and J by 6 bases, with 5 bases of the junction left unmatched. Germline CDR1 and CDR2: SQVTM and ANQGSEA. The CDR3 is 13 residues long. The CDR3 DNA reads TGCAGCGTGGCGGGACAGGGGGCACCTGAAGCTTTCTTT. Translating gives CSVAGQGAPEAFF.

This clonotype was counted at least ten times. V and J are TRBV9 and TRBJ2-7; no clear D. Germline loops: CDR1 SGDLS, CDR2 YYNGEE. The CDR3 is made up of 12 amino acids. V lost 3 bases, J lost 2 bases, and 6 bases lay in between. The CDR3 here is CASSGQTYEQYF. In DNA, the CDR3 is TGTGCCAGCAGCGGGCAGACCTACGAGCAGTACTTC.

The chain is built from TRBV20-1 and TRBJ2-7; the D gene is possibly TRBD1 (6 bases). This CDR3 contains 14 residues. V dropped 3 bases and J dropped 2 bases, with 14 bases sitting between them. Germline values: CDR1 DFQATT, CDR2 SNEGSKA (reference sequence). The CDR3 DNA is TGCAGTGCTAGGTCCGGGACAAGGGCCTACGAGCAGTACTTC. Protein sequence: CSARSGTRAYEQYF.

V is TRBV15 and J is TRBJ2-3; D perhaps matches TRBD2 (5 bases). This CDR3 contains 16 residues. The V end lost 3 bases, the J end lost 2 bases, and 15 bases lay between the germline ends. CDR1 and CDR2 (germline): LNHNV, YYDKDF (reference sequence). The CDR3 nucleotides are TGTGCCACCAGCAGCCAAGCGGCTAGCATCACAGATACGCAGTATTTT. This encodes CATSSQAASITDTQYF.

This clonotype showed up just a few times. The chain carries TRBV11-3 and TRBJ2-7; no reliable D call. CDR3 size: 12 residues. Germline CDR1 and CDR2: SGHNT and YENEEA. V lost 0 bases and J 12 bases, leaving 12 bases between the germline ends. CDR3 in amino acids: CASSLDLATAYF. The CDR3 DNA sequence: TGTGCCAGCAGCTTAGATTTGGCAACTGCGTACTTC.

V usage is TRBV25-1 and J usage is TRBJ1-2, with TRBD1 identical over 7 bases. In germline, CDR1 is MGHDK, CDR2 SYGVNS. J gave up 4 bases and V 6 bases, and 5 bases lay outside the gene matches. CDR3 size: 13 residues. The CDR3 nucleotides are TGTGCCAGCAGCGGGAGGGACAGCTATGGCTACACCTTC. The encoded protein is CASSGRDSYGYTF.

For the CDR3, the DNA is TGTGCCAGCAGCTCTCGGGAGGCCAGCACAGATACGCAGTATTTT. Its protein is CASSSREASTDTQYF. The chain combines TRBV7-2 with TRBJ2-3, with TRBD2 matching over 7 bases. V lost 4 bases, J lost 0 bases, and 4 bases stayed unmatched. CDR1 is SGHTA and CDR2 is FQGNSA in the germline V gene. The CDR3 has 15 amino acids.

This clonotype was seen many times. The chain has TRBV7-9 and TRBJ2-2; 7 bases are a match to TRBD1. The CDR3 has 17 amino acids. V was pared by 5 bases and J by 6 bases, with 15 bases of the junction left unmatched. Germline lookup yields CDR1 SEHNR and CDR2 FQNEAQ (reference sequence). The CDR3 region has the DNA TGTGCCAGCAGCCTCACAGGGGTCGCGGGTCGGTCCGGGGAGCTGTTTTTT. Translation gives CASSLTGVAGRSGELFF.

This clonotype was observed a few times. The chain joins TRBV7-9 to TRBJ2-3, with 7 positions matching TRBD2. J was trimmed by 5 bases and V by 1 base; bases with no gene match: 3. The CDR3 has 14 amino acids. The germline V gene has CDR1 SEHNR and CDR2 FQNEAQ (reference sequence). The CDR3 sequence is CASSLVGGVDTQYF. The CDR3 region has the DNA TGTGCCAGCAGCTTAGTGGGGGGGGTAGATACGCAGTATTTT.

Ten or more counts support this clonotype. The chain is built from TRBV15 and TRBJ2-1; TRBD2 is a possible D gene (5 bases). Trimming took 1 base from V and 0 from J, leaving 19 bases between them. Germline CDR1 LNHNV, CDR2 YYDKDF (reference sequence). This CDR3 comprises 19 residues. In DNA, the CDR3 is TGTGCCACCAGCAGAGCCCCTCTCGGAGCGGAGAGCTCCTACAATGAGCAGTTCTTC. Its protein is CATSRAPLGAESSYNEQFF.

To note about this clonotype: The junction departs from the called germline gene at one end, perhaps through a read error. The rearrangement uses TRBV20-1 and TRBJ2-1; a possible D gene is TRBD2 (6 bases). Germline CDR1 DFQATT, CDR2 SNEGSKA (reference sequence). CDR3 length: 15 residues. The CDR3 region is CSTRGPRGVFNEQFF. CDR3 sequence (DNA): TGCAGTACTAGGGGCCCTCGCGGGGTTTTCAATGAGCAGTTCTTC.

The V call is TRBV19, the J call TRBJ1-6; D is ambiguous. V shed 8 bases and J shed 10 bases, with 12 bases lying between them. Germline-derived CDR1 and CDR2 are LNHDA and SQIVND (reference sequence). The CDR3 sequence is 12 residues long. CDR3 DNA sequence: TGTGCCAGTGGCCTTATAGGGTCACCCCTCCACTTT. Its translation is CASGLIGSPLHF.

This clonotype was seen at least ten times. This rearrangement joins TRBV9 to TRBJ2-1, with unresolved D. Germline CDR1 SGDLS, CDR2 YYNGEE. The CDR3 loop spans 15 amino acids. The V and J ends lost 0 bases and 1 base respectively, with 8 bases between them. The CDR3 here is CASSVVGDSYNEQFF. In DNA form, the CDR3 reads TGTGCCAGCAGCGTAGTGGGCGATTCCTACAATGAGCAGTTCTTC.

This clonotype was counted a few times. This may stem from a read error, because a much larger clone lies one nucleotide away. The V and J genes are TRBV7-8 and TRBJ2-7; no reliable D call. CDR1 and CDR2 from the germline V gene are SGHVS and FQNEAQ. V lost 4 bases to trimming and J lost 4 bases, with 17 bases between them. CDR3 length equals 15 residues. CDR3 in amino acids: CASSSASSSVYEQYF. In DNA form, the CDR3 reads TGTGCCAGCAGCTCAGCGAGTTCCAGCGTATACGAGCAGTACTTC.

V usage is TRBV10-2 and J usage is TRBJ1-2, with 9 bases that match TRBD1. The V gene's germline CDR1 is WSHSY and CDR2 SAAADI. The CDR3 has 15 amino acids. The trim removed 3 bases at V and 3 bases at J, leaving 5 bases unmatched. The DNA of the CDR3 is TGCGCCAGCAGTGACCAACAGGGGGCCGACTATGGCTACACCTTC. It encodes CASSDQQGADYGYTF.

This clonotype was detected many times. The rearrangement links TRBV6-5 to TRBJ2-5; the match to TRBD2 covers 7 bases. The germline gives CDR1 MNHEY, CDR2 SVGAGI. The CDR3 runs to 16 residues. The ends lost 5 bases at V and 4 bases at J; junction bases unmatched: 13. CDR3 residues: CASSPTRGGLGETQYF. CDR3 nucleotide sequence: TGTGCCAGCAGTCCCACCCGCGGGGGACTGGGAGAGACCCAGTACTTC.

V usage is TRBV19 and J usage is TRBJ2-1; maybe TRBD2 (5 bases). The germline CDR1 and CDR2 sequences are LNHDA and SQIVND (reference sequence). This CDR3 is built from 12 residues. Trimming removed 3 bases from V and 9 bases from J, with 9 bases in between. DNA for the CDR3: TGTGCCAGTAGTATTCGAGGGCTTGAGCAGTTCTTC. Translating it yields CASSIRGLEQFF.

The CDR3: CASSRQGTSGRELFF. The CDR3 DNA follows: TGTGCCAGCAGCCGACAGGGGACTAGCGGCAGGGAGCTGTTTTTT. This rearrangement joins TRBV12-3 or TRBV12-4 to TRBJ2-2; 11 positions agree with TRBD2. V shed 6 bases, J shed 9 bases, and the junction held 9 bases outside the gene matches. CDR3 size: 15 residues.

The rearrangement uses TRBV24-1 and TRBJ2-5; 14 nucleotides agree with TRBD2. The CDR3 totals 18 residues. V lost 3 bases to trimming and J lost 10 bases; unmatched junction nucleotides: 15. Germline CDR1 reads KGHDR; CDR2 reads SFDVKD. The CDR3 sequence: CATSDGTSGGLGFDLQYF. The CDR3 DNA is TGTGCCACCAGTGATGGGACTAGCGGGGGTCTCGGGTTTGATCTCCAGTACTTC.

CDR3 DNA: TGTGCCAGCAGCTTAGCGGTGCCCTTCAGTCAGCCCCAGCATTTT. Its protein is CASSLAVPFSQPQHF. The chain is built from TRBV7-3 and TRBJ1-5; D gene uncertain. Per the germline V gene, CDR1 is SGHTA and CDR2 is FQGTGA. V dropped 2 bases and J dropped 6 bases, with 14 bases sitting between them. The CDR3 contains 15 residues. The full variable domain, its missing parts supplied by reference TRBV7-3 and TRBJ1-5, is GAGVSQTPSNKVTEKGKYVELRCDPISGHTALYWYRQSLGQGPEFLIYFQGTGAADDSGLPNDRFFAVRPEGSVSTLKIQRTERGDSAVYLCASSLAVPFSQPQHFGDGTRLSIL.

The chain carries TRBV7-3 and TRBJ2-3, with TRBD2 matching 9 bases. V dropped 5 bases and J dropped 3; count of bases not matched to a gene: 6. Germline assignment: CDR1 SGHTA and CDR2 FQGTGA. The CDR3 is made up of 15 amino acids. In DNA form, the CDR3 reads TGTGCCAGCAGCCTAATGGCGGGGGGGACAGATACGCAGTATTTT. It yields the protein CASSLMAGGTDTQYF.

A note on this clonotype: A much larger clone lies a single base off, so this may be a read error. This sequence joins TRBV5-1 and TRBJ2-1; 8 bases are shared with TRBD2. V lost 4 bases and J lost 10; bases outside the gene matches: 13. CDR1 SGHRS and CDR2 YFSETQ come from the germline V gene. This CDR3 spans 15 amino acids. In DNA, the CDR3 is TGCGCCAGCAGCACCGGGGGGGGGGGGGGTTACGAGCAGTTCTTC. Amino acids: CASSTGGGGGYEQFF. Using reference TRBV5-1 and TRBJ2-1 for the parts outside the CDR3, the full variable domain is KAGVTQTPRYLIKTRGQQVTLSCSPISGHRSVSWYQQTPGQGLQFLFEYFSETQRNKGNFPGRFSGRQFSNSRSEMNVSTLELGDSALYLCASSTGGGGGYEQFFGPGTRLTVL.

The chain employs TRBV7-9 and TRBJ2-3; 10 positions agree with TRBD2. The germline gives CDR1 SEHNR, CDR2 FQNEAQ (reference sequence). CDR3 length: 15 amino acids. V was clipped by 1 base and J by 4 bases; unmatched bases: 2. CDR3 residues: CASSLDSGGADTQYF. DNA for the CDR3: TGTGCCAGCAGCTTAGACAGCGGGGGGGCAGATACGCAGTATTTT. The variable domain in full, completed from reference TRBV7-9 and TRBJ2-3, reads DTGVSQNPRHKITKRGQNVTFRCDPISEHNRLYWYRQTLGQGPEFLTYFQNEAQLEKSRLLSDRFSAERPKGSFSTLEIQRTEQGDSAMYLCASSLDSGGADTQYFGPGTRLTVL.

The chain couples TRBV10-3 to TRBJ2-3; D might be TRBD1 (5 bases). Trimming shortened V by 6 bases and J by 0 bases, and 10 bases separated the two germline ends. The CDR3 consists of 14 residues. Per germline, CDR1 ENHRY and CDR2 SYGVKD. The CDR3: CAIRGASSTDTQYF. CDR3 nucleotide sequence: TGTGCCATCAGAGGGGCCTCGAGCACAGATACGCAGTATTTT.